What follows are 4 T cell receptor beta chains derived from one specimen sequenced in a study of blood T cell repertoires in COVID-19. Sequencing used immunoSEQ multiplex PCR; TCRdb keeps in-frame clones, though not all of them. The table lists about 440,000 clones, about 89% of them singletons. The sequenced sample consisted of peripheral blood. These receptors were obtained from a woman in her 30s with acute or convalescent COVID-19.

The chain recombines TRBV12-3 or TRBV12-4 with TRBJ1-1, with D unresolved. This CDR3 region has 13 residues. With 8 bases removed from V and 1 base from J, the gap between germline ends came to 11 bases. The CDR3 sequence is CASVNRRNTEAFF. DNA of the CDR3: TGTGCCAGCGTCAACCGCAGGAACACTGAAGCTTTCTTT.

The chain couples TRBV13 to TRBJ2-5, with TRBD1 as a possible D gene (6 bases). This CDR3 spans 15 amino acids. V lost 5 bases and J lost 4, with 17 bases in between. Germline V gives CDR1 PRHDT, CDR2 FYEKMQ (reference sequence). Here the CDR3 reads CASSPDRKGRETQYF. CDR3 nucleotide sequence: TGTGCCAGCAGCCCTGACAGGAAGGGTAGAGAGACCCAGTACTTC.

J is TRBJ2-1 and V is TRBV19; 10 bases are shared with TRBD1. Trimming took 5 bases from V and 6 from J; bases not matched to a gene: 4. There are 14 residues in the CDR3. CDR1 is LNHDA and CDR2 is SQIVND in the germline V gene (reference sequence). The CDR3 region is CASSPRQGANEQFF. In DNA, the CDR3 is TGTGCCAGTAGTCCAAGACAGGGGGCCAATGAGCAGTTCTTC.

The V and J genes are TRBV28 and TRBJ2-3; 11 bases line up with TRBD1. This CDR3 comprises 15 residues. With 6 bases clipped from V and 8 bases from J, the junction kept 10 bases outside the gene matches. Germline V gene data show CDR1 as MDHEN and CDR2 as SYDVKM. The CDR3 region has the DNA TGTGCCAGCAGCTCGGACAGGGGGCTTCCGTCTACGCAGTATTTT. Its protein is CASSSDRGLPSTQYF.